The 23 T cell receptor beta chains below were found in one sample sequenced in a study of early T cells in non-severe SARS-CoV-2 infection. TCRdb recomputed calls from the 5' RACE reads with MiXCR, one row per CDR3 protein. The sample includes around 27,000 distinct CDR3 sequences, over 6.5% of them seen just once. Sequencing was performed on whole blood. The receptors derive from an adult who was a healthcare worker with PCR-confirmed SARS-CoV-2 infection or an uninfected control (not recorded which).

The chain links TRBV20-1 to TRBJ2-7, with TRBD2 matching over 7 bases. This CDR3 spans 12 amino acids. CDR1 and CDR2 from the germline V gene are DFQATT and SNEGSKA (reference sequence). CDR3 loop: CRARLAVGQQYF. CDR3 nucleotides: TGCAGAGCTCGACTAGCCGTCGGCCAGCAGTACTTC.

This clonotype was recorded many times. This rearrangement joins TRBV6-6 to TRBJ2-7; tentatively, D is TRBD1 (6 bases). In germline, CDR1 is MNHNY, CDR2 SVGAGI (reference sequence). The CDR3 is made up of 14 amino acids. V was trimmed by 7 bases and J by 6 bases, leaving 19 bases between them. The CDR3 bases are TGTGCCAGCACCAAAGGCAGGGGTCTCGGCGAGCAGTACTTC. Translated: CASTKGRGLGEQYF.

Comments on this clonotype: A clone one base away is much larger, so this may be a read error. The V and J genes are TRBV29-1 and TRBJ2-7, with 7 nucleotides matching TRBD2. J gave up 4 bases and V 6 bases, and 6 bases lay outside the gene matches. This CDR3 is built from 12 residues. Germline loops: CDR1 SQVTM, CDR2 ANQGSEA. CDR3 sequence reads: CSVWGGGYEQYF. DNA of the CDR3: TGCAGCGTGTGGGGCGGGGGTTACGAGCAGTACTTC.

In this sample, this clonotype turned up many times. The chain is built from TRBV12-3 or TRBV12-4 and TRBJ2-6; the D gene could be TRBD1 or TRBD2 (5 bases each). The CDR3 is 16 amino acids. Trimming took 7 bases from V and 0 from J, leaving 13 bases between them. The CDR3 coding sequence is TGTGCCAGCACTACGCCGGGGCACTCTGGGGCCAACGTCCTGACTTTC. Protein sequence: CASTTPGHSGANVLTF.

Ten or more counts support this clonotype. The chain combines TRBV30 with TRBJ2-2; D is unclear. Between the trimmed V and J ends, which lost 0 bases and 4 bases, there was a span of 9 bases. CDR1 and CDR2 from the germline V gene are GTSNPN and SVGIG (reference sequence). The CDR3 sequence is 14 residues long. CDR3 amino acids: CAWSVAQVTGELFF. CDR3 DNA sequence: TGTGCCTGGAGTGTCGCGCAGGTCACCGGGGAGCTGTTTTTT.

This chain joins TRBV6-1 and TRBJ1-6, with unresolved D. The CDR3 runs 14 residues. Germline assignment: CDR1 MNHNS and CDR2 SASEGT. Trimming pared 3 bases from V and 2 bases from J, leaving 5 bases between. The CDR3 nucleotides read TGTGCCAGCAGTGAGGTGACCTATAATTCACCCCTCCACTTT. This gives the protein CASSEVTYNSPLHF.

This clonotype came up many times. The chain combines TRBV5-4 with TRBJ2-7; TRBD1 is a possible D gene (5 bases). The CDR3 length is 13 residues. The germline V gene encodes CDR1 SGHNT and CDR2 YYREEE (reference sequence). V was trimmed by 2 bases and J by 0 bases, leaving 6 bases between them. CDR3 coding DNA: TGTGCCAGCAGCTTAGGGGCCTCCTACGAGCAGTACTTC. Protein: CASSLGASYEQYF.

In its sample, this clonotype was seen many times. The chain joins TRBV7-3 to TRBJ2-5, with D perhaps matching TRBD1 (6 bases). This CDR3 is 14 amino acids long. The ends were cut back, 5 bases at V and 3 bases at J, with 13 bases in the middle. From germline, CDR1 is SGHTA and CDR2 FQGTGA. The CDR3 is CASSLRPGEETQYF. The CDR3 DNA is TGTGCCAGCAGCCTAAGGCCAGGGGAAGAGACCCAGTACTTC.

About this clonotype itself: Being one base from a much bigger clone, this may be a read error. The CDR3 reads CASGSRRRVGTDTQYF. The CDR3 nucleotides are TGTGCCAGCGGTTCACGACGGAGAGTGGGCACAGATACGCAGTATTTT. The chain uses TRBV6-5 and TRBJ2-3; D is unresolved. V was clipped by 8 bases and J by 1 base, with 19 bases between them. The CDR3 is made up of 16 amino acids. Per the germline V gene, CDR1 is MNHEY and CDR2 is SVGAGI.

Ten or more counts support this clonotype. The chain recombines TRBV30 with TRBJ1-2; D possibly corresponds to TRBD1 (5 bases). The V and J ends lost 4 bases and 12 bases respectively, with 18 bases between them. The germline V gene encodes CDR1 GTSNPN and CDR2 SVGIG (reference sequence). CDR3 length: 12 amino acids. The DNA of the CDR3 is TGTGCCTGGACCCGCGGGGACGGCGGCCACACCTTC. It is translated as CAWTRGDGGHTF.

V and J are TRBV19 and TRBJ2-4; no clear D gene. Germline V gene sequence: CDR1 LNHDA, CDR2 SQIVND (reference sequence). The CDR3 is 14 amino acids. The ends were cut back, 3 bases at V and 9 bases at J, with 15 bases in the middle. The DNA for the CDR3 is TGTGCCAGTAGTATGGGCCCGGGCGGTGGCATTCAGTACTTC. Translated, it gives CASSMGPGGGIQYF.

This clonotype was counted many times. The V gene is TRBV6-4, the J gene TRBJ2-1, with 11 bases fitting TRBD2. Germline trimming cut 4 bases from V and 3 bases from J; bases unmatched to any gene: 2. This CDR3 is 15 amino acids long. CDR1 and CDR2 from the germline V gene are MRHNA and SNTAGT. This CDR3 reads CASSGLAGGYNEQFF. For the CDR3, the DNA is TGTGCCAGCAGTGGTCTAGCGGGAGGCTACAATGAGCAGTTCTTC.

In this sample, this clonotype turned up a few times. The rearrangement joins TRBV28 to TRBJ2-7, with D unclear. The germline V gene has CDR1 MDHEN and CDR2 SYDVKM. Trimming shortened V by 4 bases and J by 7 bases, and 20 bases separated the two germline ends. The CDR3 spans 15 residues. The CDR3 loop is CASSSGDSSPIEQYF. The CDR3 DNA sequence: TGTGCCAGCAGTTCCGGCGACTCGAGTCCCATTGAGCAGTACTTC.

This clonotype was seen many times. The CDR3 region is CATSRGGRGETQYF. CDR3 sequence (DNA): TGTGCCACCAGCAGAGGAGGGAGGGGGGAGACCCAGTACTTC. The chain carries TRBV15 and TRBJ2-5; maybe TRBD2 (7 bases). This CDR3 spans 14 amino acids. The germline V and J ends were trimmed by 1 base and 5 bases, with 11 bases remaining between them. CDR1 and CDR2 (germline): LNHNV, YYDKDF (reference sequence). The full variable domain, in which reference TRBV15 and TRBJ2-5 provide the parts outside the CDR3, is DAMVIQNPRYQVTQFGKPVTLSCSQTLNHNVMYWYQQKSSQAPKLLFHYYDKDFNNEADTPDNFQSRRPNTSFCFLDIRSPGLGDTAMYLCATSRGGRGETQYFGPGTRLLVL.

The V and J genes are TRBV24-1 and TRBJ2-1; TRBD1 might be the D (6 bases). Trimming took off 4 bases at V and 6 bases at J, with 9 bases between the two ends. The CDR3 has 13 amino acids. The V gene's germline CDR1 is KGHDR and CDR2 SFDVKD. The CDR3 bases are TGTGCCACCAGTGACACAGGGAGCAATGAGCAGTTCTTC. Its protein product is CATSDTGSNEQFF.

There are a few counts of this clonotype. This chain joins TRBV7-2 and TRBJ1-1; TRBD1 might be the D (5 bases). The CDR3 is made up of 11 amino acids. Trimming shortened V by 3 bases and J by 10 bases, and 9 bases separated the two germline ends. Per germline, CDR1 SGHTA and CDR2 FQGNSA. CDR3 DNA: TGTGCCAGCAGCTTTTCAGGGCGAGCTTTCTTT. It codes for CASSFSGRAFF.

The chain has TRBV7-2 and TRBJ1-2, with D uncertain. V lost 1 base to trimming and J lost 3 bases, with 9 bases between them. The CDR3 runs 14 residues. Germline lookup yields CDR1 SGHTA and CDR2 FQGNSA. The CDR3 DNA reads as TGTGCCAGCAGCTTAGGAGATTTATACTATGGCTACACCTTC. Translating it yields CASSLGDLYYGYTF.

The sample holds many counts of this clonotype. The rearrangement links TRBV11-2 to TRBJ1-2; TRBD1 matches at 9 bases. The CDR3 is 17 residues long. The J segment lost 3 bases and the V segment lost 2 bases, leaving 10 bases of the junction unmatched. Per the germline V gene, CDR1 is SGHAT and CDR2 is FQNNGV. The CDR3 loop is CASSLNGGTGYDYGYTF. CDR3 sequence (DNA): TGTGCCAGCAGCTTAAATGGAGGGACAGGGTACGACTATGGCTACACCTTC.

This clonotype was found many times. The genes are TRBV12-3 or TRBV12-4 and TRBJ2-6, with a weak D call TRBD2 (6 bases). Trimming pared 6 bases from V and 0 bases from J, leaving 15 bases between. CDR3 length equals 17 residues. Here the CDR3 reads CASRQDYGHSGANVLTF. The CDR3 nucleotides are TGTGCCAGCAGACAGGACTACGGACACTCTGGGGCCAACGTCCTGACTTTC.

This clonotype came up a few times. The rearrangement links TRBV2 to TRBJ1-3; D is uncertain. With 3 bases removed from V and 3 bases from J, the gap between germline ends came to 12 bases. Germline V lookup: CDR1 SNHLY, CDR2 FYNNEI. The CDR3 extends over 15 amino acids. CDR3 sequence (DNA): TGTGCCAGCAGTGACGAAGGGCGATTTGGAAACACCATATATTTT. It yields the protein CASSDEGRFGNTIYF.

This clonotype was counted between two and nine times. This chain uses TRBV5-1 with TRBJ2-5; 7 bases are shared with TRBD2. The CDR3 is 16 residues long. CDR1 and CDR2 (germline): SGHRS, YFSETQ. The V and J ends lost 0 bases and 5 bases, in that order; junction bases with no gene match: 10. The CDR3 nucleotides are TGCGCCAGCAGCTTGGCCGGGACTACCCGCGGGGAGACCCAGTACTTC. As protein: CASSLAGTTRGETQYF. The variable domain in full, with the rest retrieved from reference TRBV5-1 and TRBJ2-5, is KAGVTQTPRYLIKTRGQQVTLSCSPISGHRSVSWYQQTPGQGLQFLFEYFSETQRNKGNFPGRFSGRQFSNSRSEMNVSTLELGDSALYLCASSLAGTTRGETQYFGPGTRLLVL.

This clonotype was picked up many times. Mismatch with germline at one junction end may stem from a read error. The chain combines TRBV7-7 with TRBJ2-1; unclear D gene. The CDR3 extends over 13 amino acids. Germline CDR1 SSHAT, CDR2 FNYEAQ (reference sequence). The CDR3 loop is CASSLSSQDEQFF. The CDR3 region has the DNA TGTGCTAGCAGCTTGAGTTCTCAGGATGAGCAGTTCTTC.

A note on this clonotype: A single base separates this from a much larger clone, so it may be a read error. V usage is TRBV12-3 or TRBV12-4 and J usage is TRBJ2-4; possibly TRBD1 for D (6 bases). The CDR3 consists of 15 residues. V shed 3 bases and J shed 2 bases, with 11 bases lying between them. The CDR3 region has the DNA TGTGCCAGCAGTTTGGAGCAGGGGACCAAAAACATTCAGTACTTC. This codes for CASSLEQGTKNIQYF.